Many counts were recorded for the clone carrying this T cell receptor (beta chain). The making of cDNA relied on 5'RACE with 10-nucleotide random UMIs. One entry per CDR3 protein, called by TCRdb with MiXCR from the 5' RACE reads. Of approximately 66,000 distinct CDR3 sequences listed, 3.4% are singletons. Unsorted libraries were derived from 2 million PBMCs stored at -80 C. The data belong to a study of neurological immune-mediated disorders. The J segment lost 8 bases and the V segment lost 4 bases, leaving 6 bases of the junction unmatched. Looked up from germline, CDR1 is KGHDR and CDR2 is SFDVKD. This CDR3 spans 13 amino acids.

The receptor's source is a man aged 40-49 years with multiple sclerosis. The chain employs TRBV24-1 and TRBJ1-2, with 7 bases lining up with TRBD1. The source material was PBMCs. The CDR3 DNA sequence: TGTGCCACCAGTGACTTTACAGGGGTCGGCTACACCTTC. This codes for CATSDFTGVGYTF.